These 21 T cell receptor beta chains were sequenced from one sample in a study of neurological immune-mediated disorders. TCRdb re-derived calls from the 5' RACE reads in MiXCR, one entry per CDR3 protein. The data contain 40,000 to 55,000 distinct CDR3 sequences, approximately 10% of them singletons. Sequencing was performed on PBMCs. The receptors here all came from a woman aged 35 to 49 with HTLV-1-associated myelopathy (HAM/TSP).

This clonotype was detected ten times or more. CDR3 coding DNA: TGCAGCGTTGAAGGGGCAGGGTTGACCGGGGAGCTGTTTTTT. Residues: CSVEGAGLTGELFF. The rearrangement joins TRBV29-1 to TRBJ2-2; D perhaps matches TRBD1 (5 bases). V was pared by 1 base and J by 5 bases, with 11 bases between. This CDR3 comprises 14 residues. Germline assignment: CDR1 SQVTM and CDR2 ANQGSEA.

This clonotype was seen repeatedly, ten times or more. The genes are TRBV5-1 and TRBJ1-1; unclear D gene. Germline V CDR1 and CDR2: SGHRS, YFSETQ. The CDR3 has 15 residues. The V gene lost 0 bases and the J gene lost 2 bases, with 11 bases spanning the gap. CDR3 bases: TGCGCCAGCAGCTTGGAAGTGGGCGCAAACACTGAAGCTTTCTTT. It codes for CASSLEVGANTEAFF.

This clonotype occurred many times. This sequence joins TRBV7-2 and TRBJ2-7, with D unresolved. V lost 4 bases, J lost 6 bases, and 13 bases lay in between. CDR1 is SGHTA, CDR2 FQGNSA, per germline. This CDR3 is 13 amino acids long. The CDR3 region is CASSSRPNGEQYF. CDR3 sequence (DNA): TGTGCCAGCAGCTCCCGCCCGAATGGCGAGCAGTACTTC. The variable domain in full, completed from reference TRBV7-2 and TRBJ2-7, reads GAGVSQSPSNKVTEKGKDVELRCDPISGHTALYWYRQSLGQGLEFLIYFQGNSAPDKSGLPSDRFSAERTGGSVSTLTIQRTQQEDSAVYLCASSSRPNGEQYFGPGTRLTVT.

This clonotype occurred many times. The chain uses TRBV11-3 and TRBJ2-3, with a tentative D call TRBD2 (6 bases). CDR3 length: 13 residues. Germline CDR1 is SGHNT and CDR2 is YENEEA. The V end lost 5 bases, the J end lost 11 bases, and 17 bases lay between the germline ends. The CDR3 bases are TGTGCCAGCAGCCCCGGGCACTCCGGGGGGCAGTATTTT. Its translation is CASSPGHSGGQYF.

Turning to this clonotype: A read error may produce the germline difference seen at one junction end. The chain recombines TRBV5-1 with TRBJ2-3, with TRBD2 matching over 9 bases. Germline values: CDR1 SGHRS, CDR2 YFSETQ. This CDR3 comprises 14 residues. CDR3 bases: TGCACCAGCAGCTTAGGCGGGGGGGCGGATACGCAGTATTTT. Translated: CTSSLGGGADTQYF.

This clonotype was observed many times. This sequence joins TRBV4-3 and TRBJ2-2, with 8 bases fitting TRBD2. Germline trimming cut 0 bases from V and 2 bases from J; bases unmatched to any gene: 11. This CDR3 has 19 residues. Germline CDR1 LGHNA, CDR2 YSLEER. The CDR3 protein is CASSQEVPPAGGNTGELFF. The CDR3 DNA reads TGCGCCAGCAGCCAAGAGGTACCCCCCGCGGGGGGAAACACCGGGGAGCTGTTTTTT.

The sample holds many counts of this clonotype. The chain is built from TRBV5-1 and TRBJ2-3; D ambiguous. CDR3 length: 8 amino acids. The ends were cut back, 7 bases at V and 8 bases at J, with 2 bases in the middle. CDR1 SGHRS and CDR2 YFSETQ come from the germline V gene. The CDR3, as DNA: TGCGCCAGCGTTACGCAGTATTTT. It encodes CASVTQYF.

V usage is TRBV2 and J usage is TRBJ1-1; the D gene is possibly TRBD1 (6 bases). Germline V lookup: CDR1 SNHLY, CDR2 FYNNEI. CDR3 length equals 14 residues. Trimming pared 6 bases from V and 2 bases from J, leaving 13 bases between. The CDR3 protein is CASREGRGNTEAFF. Written as DNA, the CDR3 is TGTGCCAGCAGGGAGGGCAGGGGCAACACTGAAGCTTTCTTT.

In its sample, this clonotype was seen many times. V is TRBV2 and J is TRBJ2-7; D may match TRBD1 or TRBD2 (5 bases each). The CDR3 length is 15 residues. CDR1 is SNHLY, CDR2 FYNNEI, per germline. Trimming left V 8 bases short and J 0 bases short, with 17 bases between. CDR3 amino acids: CASWGRGLSSYEQYF. The CDR3 nucleotides are TGTGCCAGCTGGGGTCGGGGCCTCAGCTCCTACGAGCAGTACTTC.

The sample holds many counts of this clonotype. V gene TRBV5-1 combines with J gene TRBJ1-2; TRBD1 agrees at 8 bases. V lost 5 bases and J lost 2; bases outside the gene matches: 2. Germline loops: CDR1 SGHRS, CDR2 YFSETQ. The CDR3 extends over 13 amino acids. The CDR3 spells CASSRTGNYGYTF. The CDR3 DNA sequence: TGCGCCAGCAGTCGGACAGGGAACTATGGCTACACCTTC.

In this sample, this clonotype turned up many times. V is TRBV2 and J is TRBJ1-1; no definite D call. Between the trimmed V and J ends, which lost 9 bases and 2 bases, there was a span of 22 bases. The CDR3 is 16 residues long. Looked up from germline, CDR1 is SNHLY and CDR2 is FYNNEI. The CDR3 protein is CARRERPDPRNTEAFF. CDR3 coding DNA: TGTGCCAGGAGAGAACGACCGGACCCTCGAAACACTGAAGCTTTCTTT.

This clonotype appeared many times. This rearrangement joins TRBV5-5 to TRBJ2-7, with no clear D. Trimming cost V 4 bases and J 3 bases, with 8 bases left between them. CDR3 size: 12 residues. Germline values: CDR1 SGHKS, CDR2 YYEKEE (reference sequence). The CDR3 DNA sequence: TGTGCCAGCAGCCCGATGAGCTACGAGCAGTACTTC. Translating gives CASSPMSYEQYF.

This clonotype has ten or more counts. This chain uses TRBV7-2 with TRBJ2-5; 8 nucleotides agree with TRBD1. The CDR3 is 14 amino acids. Trimming cost V 1 base and J 2 bases; bases outside gene matches: 0. CDR1 SGHTA and CDR2 FQGNSA come from the germline V gene. This chain's CDR3 is CASSLDRGQETQYF. Here the CDR3 DNA reads TGTGCCAGCAGCTTAGACAGGGGGCAAGAGACCCAGTACTTC.

This clonotype was seen many times. The rearrangement joins TRBV4-3 to TRBJ2-1, with 12 bases matching TRBD2. Trimming took 0 bases from V and 6 from J; bases not matched to a gene: 6. CDR1 and CDR2 from the germline V gene are LGHNA and YSLEER. This CDR3 contains 17 residues. The CDR3 loop is CASSQDPSGGAPNEQFF. CDR3 nucleotides: TGCGCCAGCAGCCAAGATCCTAGCGGGGGGGCCCCCAATGAGCAGTTCTTC.

This clonotype was picked up many times. The rearrangement joins TRBV5-1 to TRBJ2-5, with TRBD2 identical over 9 bases. Trimming took 7 bases from V and 5 from J; bases not matched to a gene: 9. The CDR3 runs 14 residues. Germline loops: CDR1 SGHRS, CDR2 YFSETQ. CDR3 sequence reads: CASWSGGRLETQYF. The CDR3 nucleotides read TGCGCCAGCTGGAGCGGGGGGAGATTGGAGACCCAGTACTTC.

In this sample, this clonotype turned up many times. The chain joins TRBV5-8 to TRBJ2-3, with 7 bases aligning to TRBD2. After removal of 4 bases from V and 6 bases from J, the junction contained 8 bases not matched to a gene. Germline V CDR1 and CDR2: SGHTS, YDEGEE. This CDR3 is built from 14 residues. For the CDR3, the DNA is TGTGCCAGCAGCCCAGGACTAGTGGGGGATACGCAGTATTTT. It codes for CASSPGLVGDTQYF.

This clonotype was seen ten or more times. V is TRBV29-1 and J is TRBJ2-7, with TRBD2 identical over 16 bases. V trimming: 5 bases; J trimming: 4 bases; junction bases outside the gene matches: 14. This CDR3 contains 18 residues. From germline, CDR1 is SQVTM and CDR2 ANQGSEA. The CDR3 coding sequence is TGCAGCGTTCGTATGGGACTAGCGGGGGGGCCTACCCTTTACGAGCAGTACTTC. Translated: CSVRMGLAGGPTLYEQYF.

There are many counts of this clonotype. This rearrangement joins TRBV24-1 to TRBJ1-5, with 8 bases that match TRBD1. J gave up 0 bases and V 2 bases, and 5 bases lay outside the gene matches. Germline V gene lookup returns CDR1 KGHDR and CDR2 SFDVKD. The CDR3 length is 17 residues. The CDR3 loop is CATSDSRQGISNQPQHF. In nucleotides, the CDR3 is TGTGCCACCAGTGATTCCAGACAGGGGATTAGCAATCAGCCCCAGCATTTT.

The chain carries TRBV10-3 and TRBJ2-7; 7 nucleotides agree with TRBD1. V gave up 9 bases and J gave up 1 base; unmatched junction bases: 15. The CDR3 length is 16 residues. Germline lookup yields CDR1 ENHRY and CDR2 SYGVKD. The CDR3 here is CAIIELGTVLSYEQYF. DNA of the CDR3: TGTGCCATTATTGAGCTAGGGACAGTTTTGTCCTACGAGCAGTACTTC.

This clonotype has a count of ten or more. The rearrangement uses TRBV4-1 and TRBJ2-2, with 11 bases that match TRBD1. The V and J ends lost 4 bases and 3 bases, in that order; junction bases with no gene match: 7. The germline CDR1 and CDR2 sequences are MGHRA and YSYEKL. CDR3 size: 17 residues. The CDR3 sequence is CASSPLGTGGDTGELFF. The CDR3, as DNA: TGCGCCAGCAGCCCCCTAGGGACAGGGGGGGACACCGGGGAGCTGTTTTTT.

At least ten counts were recorded for this clonotype. The CDR3 coding sequence is TGTGCCAGCAGTGACCCGGGACGAGACTACGAGCAGTACTTC. Translating gives CASSDPGRDYEQYF. V is TRBV2 and J is TRBJ2-7, with D possibly called TRBD1 or TRBD2 (5 bases each). This CDR3 has 14 residues. Looked up from germline, CDR1 is SNHLY and CDR2 is FYNNEI. Trimming pared 3 bases from V and 3 bases from J, leaving 12 bases between.